Below are 23 T cell receptor beta chains sequenced from a single sample in a study of T cells in tumors after PD-1 blockade. Data came from immunoSEQ multiplex PCR; TCRdb stores just in-frame clones and leaves some out. The sample lists approximately 48,000 clones, more than 65% seen once, with under 5% in the top ten. The specimen was PBMCs, collected before anti-PD-1 treatment. The source of these receptors is a human donor with basal cell carcinoma.

The V gene is TRBV5-1, the J gene TRBJ1-3, with unresolved D. The CDR3 has 14 residues. Trimming pared 0 bases from V and 4 bases from J, leaving 8 bases between. CDR1 and CDR2 (germline): SGHRS, YFSETQ. In DNA form, the CDR3 reads TGCGCCAGCAGCTTGGGGACGGAGGGAAACACCATATATTTT. This sequence encodes CASSLGTEGNTIYF.

The chain uses TRBV18 and TRBJ2-2; 9 nucleotides line up with TRBD1. This CDR3 spans 16 amino acids. V gave up 5 bases and J gave up 1 base; unmatched junction bases: 5. Looked up from germline, CDR1 is KGHSH and CDR2 is LQKENI. The CDR3, as DNA: TGTGCCAGCTCATCCCCGGGACAGGGGAACACCGGGGAGCTGTTTTTT. Translation: CASSSPGQGNTGELFF. The variable domain in full, completed from reference TRBV18 and TRBJ2-2, reads NAGVMQNPRHLVRRRGQEARLRCSPMKGHSHVYWYRQLPEEGLKFMVYLQKENIIDESGMPKERFSAEFPKEGPSILRIQQVVRGDSAAYFCASSSPGQGNTGELFFGEGSRLTVL.

The genes are TRBV6-5 and TRBJ2-1; D not certain. V dropped 3 bases and J dropped 7 bases, with 10 bases sitting between them. This CDR3 region has 13 residues. Germline CDR1 MNHEY, CDR2 SVGAGI. CDR3 protein: CASSYPGRNEQFF. CDR3 DNA sequence: TGTGCCAGCAGTTATCCGGGTAGGAATGAGCAGTTCTTC.

This clone was recorded only once. CDR3 nucleotide sequence: TGTGCCAGCAGGGCTTTTGGGGATACGCAGTATTTT. Amino acids: CASRAFGDTQYF. The rearrangement links TRBV7-9 to TRBJ2-3; no reliable D call. The V gene's germline CDR1 is SEHNR and CDR2 FQNEAQ (reference sequence). V was trimmed by 6 bases and J by 6 bases, leaving 10 bases between them. This CDR3 contains 12 residues.

CDR3 nucleotides: TGTGCCAGCAGTCCTAAAGGGGGGGACAGGGGAGGCTACACCTTC. It codes for CASSPKGGDRGGYTF. The chain links TRBV6-5 to TRBJ1-2, with 10 bases fitting TRBD1. Germline V gene sequence: CDR1 MNHEY, CDR2 SVGAGI. V was clipped by 5 bases and J by 8 bases; unmatched bases: 11. This CDR3 spans 15 amino acids.

V and J are TRBV9 and TRBJ2-7; D not resolved. V lost 2 bases, J lost 6 bases, and 15 bases lay in between. The CDR3 is 14 residues long. In germline, CDR1 is SGDLS, CDR2 YYNGEE. The CDR3 here is CASSVRSLPSEQYF. DNA for the CDR3: TGTGCCAGCAGCGTCCGATCCCTACCCTCCGAGCAGTACTTC.

The CDR3 loop is CASSLGDRGEGVAFF. CDR3 DNA sequence: TGCGCCAGCAGCTTGGGGGACAGGGGAGAAGGGGTAGCGTTCTTC. The chain is built from TRBV5-1 and TRBJ2-1; 10 bases are shared with TRBD1. Looked up from germline, CDR1 is SGHRS and CDR2 is YFSETQ. CDR3 length: 15 residues. V lost 0 bases to trimming and J lost 15 bases; unmatched junction nucleotides: 12.

The chain recombines TRBV7-2 with TRBJ2-2, with unresolved D. The CDR3 spans 13 residues. V was trimmed by 5 bases and J by 4 bases, leaving 8 bases between them. Germline V CDR1 and CDR2: SGHTA, FQGNSA. CDR3 region: CASSRLGTGELFF. Here the CDR3 DNA reads TGTGCCAGCAGCAGATTGGGCACCGGGGAGCTGTTTTTT.

The V gene is TRBV7-2, the J gene TRBJ2-1; TRBD1 matches 9 bases. Trimming cost V 5 bases and J 6 bases; bases outside gene matches: 8. Germline V gene lookup returns CDR1 SGHTA and CDR2 FQGNSA. The CDR3 has 15 residues. CDR3 sequence (DNA): TGTGCCAGCAGCGTTAGGGGACAGGGATCCAATGAGCAGTTCTTC. This encodes CASSVRGQGSNEQFF.

A single count supports this clone. Here the CDR3 reads CASSVLRGSSTDTQYF. The CDR3 DNA reads as TGTGCCAGCAGTGTCCTGCGGGGCAGCAGCACAGATACGCAGTATTTT. The rearrangement uses TRBV2 and TRBJ2-3; tentatively, D is TRBD2 (6 bases). CDR1 is SNHLY and CDR2 is FYNNEI in the germline V gene. Trimming stripped 4 bases from V and 0 bases from J, with 14 bases between. The CDR3 spans 16 residues.

The count of this clone is one. V and J are TRBV18 and TRBJ1-1; 8 bases line up with TRBD1. The CDR3 spans 13 residues. Germline V gives CDR1 KGHSH, CDR2 LQKENI. After removal of 8 bases from V and 0 bases from J, the junction contained 2 bases not matched to a gene. The DNA for the CDR3 is TGTGCCAGCGGGACAGGACTGAACACTGAAGCTTTCTTT. Amino acids: CASGTGLNTEAFF. The variable domain in full, completed from reference TRBV18 and TRBJ1-1, reads NAGVMQNPRHLVRRRGQEARLRCSPMKGHSHVYWYRQLPEEGLKFMVYLQKENIIDESGMPKERFSAEFPKEGPSILRIQQVVRGDSAAYFCASGTGLNTEAFFGQGTRLTVV.

The rearrangement joins TRBV6-5 to TRBJ2-1, with D perhaps given as TRBD1 or TRBD2 (5 bases each). CDR3 length: 15 residues. The germline V and J ends were trimmed by 5 bases and 4 bases, with 15 bases remaining between them. The germline V gene encodes CDR1 MNHEY and CDR2 SVGAGI. The CDR3 DNA is TGTGCCAGCAGTAAGACCACGGGGCAATACAATGAGCAGTTCTTC. Translated, it gives CASSKTTGQYNEQFF.

The chain recombines TRBV10-3 with TRBJ2-3, with TRBD1 matching 9 bases. CDR1 and CDR2 from the germline V gene are ENHRY and SYGVKD. CDR3 length equals 14 residues. J lost 3 bases, V lost 10 bases, and 8 bases had no gene match. CDR3: CATDTGGATDTQYF. The CDR3 DNA sequence: TGTGCCACCGACACAGGGGGCGCGACAGATACGCAGTATTTT.

The chain combines TRBV25-1 with TRBJ2-5; the match to TRBD2 covers 7 bases. The CDR3 has 14 residues. J gave up 5 bases and V 1 base, and 4 bases lay outside the gene matches. Germline V lookup: CDR1 MGHDK, CDR2 SYGVNS. CDR3 residues: CASSEWEGGETQYF. In DNA form, the CDR3 reads TGTGCCAGCAGTGAATGGGAGGGAGGGGAGACCCAGTACTTC.

This sequence joins TRBV6-5 and TRBJ2-7, with D unclear. Germline CDR1 and CDR2: MNHEY and SVGAGI. V was trimmed by 5 bases and J by 6 bases, leaving 11 bases between them. The CDR3 has 12 residues. In DNA form, the CDR3 reads TGTGCCAGCAGTCTCCCCGGGCCCGAGCAGTACTTC. Encoded protein: CASSLPGPEQYF.

V usage is TRBV18 and J usage is TRBJ2-4; D perhaps matches TRBD2 (5 bases). The V end lost 1 base, the J end lost 7 bases, and 11 bases lay between the germline ends. The CDR3 is 14 residues long. The germline CDR1 and CDR2 sequences are KGHSH and LQKENI. CDR3 nucleotide sequence: TGTGCCAGCTCACCACGGACGGGAACGAACATTCAGTACTTC. It is translated as CASSPRTGTNIQYF.

The count of this clone is one. J is TRBJ2-1 and V is TRBV4-2, with 11 bases that match TRBD2. V was pared by 4 bases and J by 4 bases, with 3 bases of the junction left unmatched. This CDR3 has 15 amino acids. The germline V gene has CDR1 LGHNA and CDR2 YNFKEQ. The CDR3 loop reads CASSPGLADYNEQFF. CDR3 nucleotide sequence: TGTGCCAGCAGCCCGGGACTAGCGGATTACAATGAGCAGTTCTTC.

The chain uses TRBV18 and TRBJ2-3; D is possibly TRBD2 (7 bases). CDR3 size: 15 residues. Germline V gene sequence: CDR1 KGHSH, CDR2 LQKENI. Trimming took 2 bases from V and 3 from J, leaving 12 bases between them. This chain's CDR3 is CASSPGGGETDTQYF. The CDR3 nucleotides read TGTGCCAGCTCACCAGGGGGGGGCGAGACAGATACGCAGTATTTT. Supplemented by reference TRBV18 and TRBJ2-3, the full variable domain reads NAGVMQNPRHLVRRRGQEARLRCSPMKGHSHVYWYRQLPEEGLKFMVYLQKENIIDESGMPKERFSAEFPKEGPSILRIQQVVRGDSAAYFCASSPGGGETDTQYFGPGTRLTVL.

The V call is TRBV7-2, the J call TRBJ2-3; 7 nucleotides match TRBD2. With 7 bases clipped from V and 0 bases from J, the junction kept 7 bases outside the gene matches. Germline assignment: CDR1 SGHTA and CDR2 FQGNSA. This CDR3 is built from 15 residues. For the CDR3, the DNA is TGTGCCAGCACCCCTGGGGGGGGGAGCACAGATACGCAGTATTTT. Residues: CASTPGGGSTDTQYF. The full variable domain, in which reference TRBV7-2 and TRBJ2-3 provide the parts outside the CDR3, is GAGVSQSPSNKVTEKGKDVELRCDPISGHTALYWYRQSLGQGLEFLIYFQGNSAPDKSGLPSDRFSAERTGGSVSTLTIQRTQQEDSAVYLCASTPGGGSTDTQYFGPGTRLTVL.

CDR3: CAWSKGGYTF. The CDR3 DNA reads as TGTGCCTGGAGCAAGGGTGGCTACACCTTC. The chain links TRBV30 to TRBJ1-2; no clear D. Germline CDR1 is GTSNPN and CDR2 is SVGIG (reference sequence). Trimming cost V 3 bases and J 7 bases, with 6 bases left between them. The CDR3 extends over 10 amino acids.

V gene TRBV13 combines with J gene TRBJ2-3; D is uncertain. The V gene lost 5 bases and the J gene lost 2 bases, with 17 bases spanning the gap. CDR3 length: 16 amino acids. Germline CDR1 is PRHDT and CDR2 is FYEKMQ (reference sequence). The DNA of the CDR3 is TGTGCCAGCAGCCCCCCGGGTGGATTCGACACAGATACGCAGTATTTT. It yields the protein CASSPPGGFDTDTQYF.

The CDR3 loop reads CASSQAPTGANEKLFF. CDR3 nucleotides: TGTGCCAGCAGCCAAGCCCCGACAGGTGCTAATGAAAAACTGTTTTTT. The genes are TRBV4-2 and TRBJ1-4; D possibly corresponds to TRBD1 (6 bases). Germline CDR1 LGHNA, CDR2 YNFKEQ. CDR3 length: 16 amino acids. Trimming pared 1 base from V and 3 bases from J, leaving 12 bases between.

The chain carries TRBV30 and TRBJ2-2; TRBD1 matches at 8 bases. The CDR3 is made up of 15 amino acids. J was trimmed by 5 bases and V by 3 bases; bases with no gene match: 8. The V gene's germline CDR1 is GTSNPN and CDR2 SVGIG (reference sequence). The CDR3 region has the DNA TGTGCCTGGAGGAAAAACAGGGGGAGTACCGGGGAGCTGTTTTTT. This gives the protein CAWRKNRGSTGELFF.